One sample yielded the 29 T cell receptor beta chains listed below, sequenced in a study of beta chain features in type 1 diabetes. What was sequenced were expressed TCRB transcripts, since all of the isolated RNA had been reverse transcribed. Using immunoSEQ multiplex PCR, the repertoire was profiled, and TCRdb retains in-frame clones only, with some absent. The repertoire has about 350,000 clones, less than 20% of them found once; the top ten carry 0.035% to 0.05%. Sequencing input: naive CD4+ T cells from blood. The receptor set was obtained from a woman between 18 and 30 years old in good health.

The V and J genes are TRBV11-2 and TRBJ2-2, with D tentatively TRBD2 (5 bases). Trimming removed 4 bases from V and 7 bases from J, with 13 bases in between. The CDR3 is 14 residues long. Germline V gives CDR1 SGHAT, CDR2 FQNNGV. In DNA, the CDR3 is TGTGCCAGCAGCTCCCTCCGAGGGTACGGGGAGCTGTTTTTT. Its protein is CASSSLRGYGELFF.

This sequence joins TRBV30 and TRBJ2-3; D may be TRBD1 (7 bases). This CDR3 is built from 14 residues. Trimming cost V 1 base and J 8 bases, with 16 bases left between them. The germline V gene encodes CDR1 GTSNPN and CDR2 SVGIG (reference sequence). The chain's CDR3 is CAWSGQGGRGTQYF. The CDR3 DNA sequence: TGTGCCTGGAGTGGGCAGGGGGGTAGAGGTACGCAGTATTTT.

In this sample, this clone turned up a few times. The chain carries TRBV2 and TRBJ2-3; 9 bases match TRBD2. Germline V gene sequence: CDR1 SNHLY, CDR2 FYNNEI. The trim removed 6 bases at V and 4 bases at J, leaving 5 bases unmatched. The CDR3 length is 14 residues. CDR3 in DNA: TGTGCCAGCAGGGCTAGCGGGGCTGCAGATACGCAGTATTTT. Its protein is CASRASGAADTQYF.

The chain combines TRBV7-2 with TRBJ1-1; TRBD1 matches at 8 bases. This CDR3 spans 16 amino acids. Germline assignment: CDR1 SGHTA and CDR2 FQGNSA. The ends lost 5 bases at V and 1 base at J; junction bases unmatched: 9. CDR3 residues: CASSRPGTGPNTEAFF. For the CDR3, the DNA is TGTGCCAGCAGCCGTCCCGGGACAGGTCCGAACACTGAAGCTTTCTTT.

This chain's CDR3 is CASSVSSGTGELFF. The CDR3 region has the DNA TGTGCCAGCAGCGTTAGCTCGGGGACCGGGGAGCTGTTTTTT. This chain uses TRBV9 with TRBJ2-2; D might be TRBD2 (5 bases). Trimming took 2 bases from V and 5 from J, leaving 10 bases between them. This CDR3 spans 14 amino acids. Germline V gene sequence: CDR1 SGDLS, CDR2 YYNGEE.

This clone turned up a few times. V usage is TRBV15 and J usage is TRBJ2-3; TRBD1 might be the D (6 bases). This CDR3 contains 15 residues. Per the germline V gene, CDR1 is LNHNV and CDR2 is YYDKDF (reference sequence). V was clipped by 6 bases and J by 2 bases, with 15 bases between them. Here the CDR3 reads CATRYLQGITDTQYF. The DNA for the CDR3 is TGTGCCACCAGGTATTTACAGGGAATCACAGATACGCAGTATTTT.

This clone was recorded a few times. This chain uses TRBV18 with TRBJ2-7; TRBD2 matches 13 bases. V lost 3 bases to trimming and J lost 6 bases; unmatched junction nucleotides: 5. Germline CDR1 KGHSH, CDR2 LQKENI. The CDR3 sequence is 15 residues long. Here the CDR3 DNA reads TGTGCCAGCTCACCCCCGGGACTAGCGGGAAGCGAGCAGTACTTC. This encodes CASSPPGLAGSEQYF.

The chain uses TRBV5-1 and TRBJ2-6; 10 nucleotides align to TRBD2. The junction had 10 bases not matched to a gene; V was cut back by 0 bases and J by 4 bases. This CDR3 contains 19 residues. The germline gives CDR1 SGHRS, CDR2 YFSETQ. The CDR3 region is CASSLAGIAGGEGANVLTF. CDR3 bases: TGCGCCAGCAGCTTGGCCGGGATAGCGGGAGGTGAAGGGGCCAACGTCCTGACTTTC.

The chain is built from TRBV4-3 and TRBJ2-1; D remains unclear. V was pared by 1 base and J by 7 bases, with 8 bases between. CDR3 length: 13 residues. The germline gives CDR1 LGHNA, CDR2 YSLEER. The CDR3 sequence: CASSQVTRNEQFF. The DNA for the CDR3 is TGCGCCAGCAGCCAAGTGACACGAAATGAGCAGTTCTTC.

The chain joins TRBV19 to TRBJ2-3; D is possibly TRBD2 (5 bases). V dropped 1 base and J dropped 11 bases, with 10 bases sitting between them. Germline CDR1 is LNHDA and CDR2 is SQIVND (reference sequence). The CDR3 extends over 12 amino acids. DNA for the CDR3: TGTGCCAGTAGTATAGCTGACGGAGGGCAGTATTTT. It is translated as CASSIADGGQYF.

This clone was detected only a few times. This rearrangement joins TRBV2 to TRBJ1-1; the D gene is possibly TRBD1 (6 bases). Germline V lookup: CDR1 SNHLY, CDR2 FYNNEI. The CDR3 covers 15 residues. V lost 4 bases, J lost 0 bases, and 12 bases lay in between. For the CDR3, the DNA is TGTGCCAGCAGTGTCAGTGGGACATTGAACACTGAAGCTTTCTTT. Its translation: CASSVSGTLNTEAFF.

This clone has a handful of counts. The rearrangement joins TRBV9 to TRBJ2-1, with 10 bases aligning to TRBD2. Germline CDR1 is SGDLS and CDR2 is YYNGEE. V trimming: 4 bases; J trimming: 7 bases; junction bases outside the gene matches: 8. The CDR3 covers 15 residues. CDR3 in DNA: TGTGCCAGCAGCCGCCTAGCGGGAGAGGGAAATGAGCAGTTCTTC. Its translation: CASSRLAGEGNEQFF.

The chain joins TRBV7-2 to TRBJ2-1; 10 nucleotides agree with TRBD2. The CDR3 consists of 15 residues. The ends lost 3 bases at V and 7 bases at J; junction bases unmatched: 6. The germline gives CDR1 SGHTA, CDR2 FQGNSA. CDR3 DNA sequence: TGTGCCAGCAGCTTCCCAGCGGGGGGGAAAAATGAGCAGTTCTTC. It translates to CASSFPAGGKNEQFF.

This clone was observed a handful of times. This rearrangement joins TRBV19 to TRBJ1-5; perhaps TRBD1 as D (6 bases). The germline V and J ends were trimmed by 5 bases and 5 bases, with 19 bases remaining between them. The CDR3 length is 16 residues. Germline CDR1 reads LNHDA; CDR2 reads SQIVND (reference sequence). The CDR3 nucleotides are TGTGCCAGTAGTTCCCCCTTCGGGGGGGGCCATCAGCCCCAGCATTTT. Residues: CASSSPFGGGHQPQHF.

This clone has more than one count but fewer than ten. The V call is TRBV30, the J call TRBJ2-5, with a possible D match to TRBD1 (6 bases). V was pared by 3 bases and J by 7 bases, with 18 bases between. CDR3 length equals 14 residues. Per the germline V gene, CDR1 is GTSNPN and CDR2 is SVGIG (reference sequence). As DNA, the CDR3 is TGTGCCTGGAGCAACAGGGTCCGGTCGGGGACCCAGTACTTC. Amino acid sequence: CAWSNRVRSGTQYF.

The chain joins TRBV7-9 to TRBJ1-4; 7 bases map to TRBD1. J gave up 0 bases and V 4 bases, and 8 bases lay outside the gene matches. The CDR3 contains 17 residues. The germline CDR1 and CDR2 sequences are SEHNR and FQNEAQ (reference sequence). The CDR3 region is CASSSRGGGATNEKLFF. CDR3 coding DNA: TGTGCCAGCAGCTCCCGAGGGGGCGGAGCAACTAATGAAAAACTGTTTTTT. Full variable domain (remainder filled in from reference TRBV7-9 and TRBJ1-4): DTGVSQNPRHKITKRGQNVTFRCDPISEHNRLYWYRQTLGQGPEFLTYFQNEAQLEKSRLLSDRFSAERPKGSFSTLEIQRTEQGDSAMYLCASSSRGGGATNEKLFFGSGTQLSVL.

This chain joins TRBV6-6 and TRBJ2-7; 15 nucleotides match TRBD2. V dropped 9 bases and J dropped 6; count of bases not matched to a gene: 9. The CDR3 is 15 amino acids. The germline CDR1 and CDR2 sequences are MNHNY and SVGAGI (reference sequence). CDR3 DNA: TGTGCCAGTAGCCGGACTAGCGGGAGGGCGAGCGAGCAGTACTTC. Translated: CASSRTSGRASEQYF.

The chain recombines TRBV6-5 with TRBJ2-3, with D maybe TRBD2 (6 bases). Germline values: CDR1 MNHEY, CDR2 SVGAGI. V was trimmed by 2 bases and J by 5 bases, leaving 14 bases between them. The CDR3 is 15 amino acids. This CDR3 is CASSYGREPGDTQYF. CDR3 DNA sequence: TGTGCCAGCAGTTACGGACGGGAGCCCGGAGATACGCAGTATTTT.

The chain is built from TRBV27 and TRBJ1-2; the match to TRBD1 covers 9 bases. Trimming at V came to 5 bases and at J to 6 bases, leaving 7 bases not matched to a gene. CDR1 is MNHEY and CDR2 is SMNVEV in the germline V gene (reference sequence). This CDR3 contains 14 residues. The chain's CDR3 is CASSTTGGSNGYTF. The CDR3 DNA sequence: TGTGCCAGCAGTACTACAGGGGGCAGTAATGGCTACACCTTC.

The genes are TRBV7-9 and TRBJ2-1; TRBD2 matches 8 bases. After removal of 2 bases from V and 5 bases from J, the junction contained 8 bases not matched to a gene. The CDR3 runs 16 residues. The germline V gene has CDR1 SEHNR and CDR2 FQNEAQ (reference sequence). CDR3 sequence (DNA): TGTGCCAGCAGCTTAAAGAGCGGGAGTTTAGACAATGAGCAGTTCTTC. Translated: CASSLKSGSLDNEQFF.

The chain recombines TRBV7-9 with TRBJ2-5; TRBD1 agrees at 10 bases. V trimming: 5 bases; J trimming: 5 bases; junction bases outside the gene matches: 11. The CDR3 runs 16 residues. The V gene's germline CDR1 is SEHNR and CDR2 FQNEAQ (reference sequence). Written as DNA, the CDR3 is TGTGCCAGCAGCCGGGACAGGGGACTTTTATCGGAGACCCAGTACTTC. Encoded protein: CASSRDRGLLSETQYF.

This clone was detected only once. This rearrangement joins TRBV10-3 to TRBJ1-6; D perhaps matches TRBD1 (5 bases). Germline CDR1 reads ENHRY; CDR2 reads SYGVKD. Trimming took off 2 bases at V and 8 bases at J, with 7 bases between the two ends. CDR3 length: 13 residues. CDR3 sequence: CAISEGRDSPLHF. The CDR3 DNA reads as TGTGCCATCAGTGAGGGCAGGGATTCACCCCTCCACTTT.

CDR3 protein: CAWSVNPGQGRYF. In nucleotides, the CDR3 is TGTGCCTGGAGTGTAAATCCCGGACAGGGGCGCTACTTC. The V call is TRBV30, the J call TRBJ2-7, with TRBD1 identical over 9 bases. This CDR3 is built from 13 residues. V trimming: 0 bases; J trimming: 13 bases; junction bases outside the gene matches: 10. The germline V gene has CDR1 GTSNPN and CDR2 SVGIG (reference sequence).

This clone was recorded a few times. The chain uses TRBV4-1 and TRBJ2-6, with 9 bases fitting TRBD1. Germline lookup yields CDR1 MGHRA and CDR2 YSYEKL. The CDR3 spans 19 residues. V lost 0 bases, J lost 0 bases, and 6 bases stayed unmatched. The DNA of the CDR3 is TGCGCCAGCAGCCAAGATACAGGGGGCTTGTACTCTGGGGCCAACGTCCTGACTTTC. It codes for CASSQDTGGLYSGANVLTF.

This clone has just a few counts. This chain connects TRBV19 to TRBJ2-3, with D possibly being TRBD1 (6 bases). Between the trimmed V and J ends, which lost 4 bases and 3 bases, there was a span of 14 bases. The CDR3 runs 15 residues. The germline gives CDR1 LNHDA, CDR2 SQIVND (reference sequence). CDR3 sequence: CASSTQGTGTDTQYF. CDR3 DNA sequence: TGTGCCAGTAGTACACAGGGAACAGGAACAGATACGCAGTATTTT.

This clone showed up just a few times. This chain links TRBV29-1 with TRBJ2-3; 7 bases are a match to TRBD2. The CDR3 runs to 13 residues. J gave up 5 bases and V 8 bases, and 10 bases lay outside the gene matches. Germline V gives CDR1 SQVTM, CDR2 ANQGSEA. CDR3 sequence reads: CSSTTSSRDTQYF. The CDR3 DNA reads as TGCAGCTCTACGACTAGCTCGAGAGATACGCAGTATTTT.

The J gene is TRBJ1-3, the V gene TRBV6-5; perhaps TRBD1 as D (5 bases). This CDR3 has 13 amino acids. The V gene lost 9 bases and the J gene lost 4 bases, with 13 bases spanning the gap. The germline gives CDR1 MNHEY, CDR2 SVGAGI. The CDR3 DNA reads TGTGCCAGTATGACAGATTCCGGAAACACCATATATTTT. Residues: CASMTDSGNTIYF.

This sequence joins TRBV30 and TRBJ2-7, with 14 bases fitting TRBD2. CDR3 length equals 15 residues. Germline CDR1 is GTSNPN and CDR2 is SVGIG (reference sequence). The CDR3 region is CASAPRLAGGQEQYF. The CDR3 DNA reads TGTGCTTCCGCCCCCCGACTAGCGGGAGGGCAAGAGCAGTACTTC.

There are a few counts of this clone. The rearrangement links TRBV30 to TRBJ1-5, with unresolved D. Trimming took off 0 bases at V and 1 base at J, with 13 bases between the two ends. Germline CDR1 GTSNPN, CDR2 SVGIG (reference sequence). CDR3 size: 16 residues. This chain's CDR3 is CAWSVRGLGSNQPQHF. As DNA, the CDR3 is TGTGCCTGGAGTGTTCGGGGATTGGGAAGCAATCAGCCCCAGCATTTT.